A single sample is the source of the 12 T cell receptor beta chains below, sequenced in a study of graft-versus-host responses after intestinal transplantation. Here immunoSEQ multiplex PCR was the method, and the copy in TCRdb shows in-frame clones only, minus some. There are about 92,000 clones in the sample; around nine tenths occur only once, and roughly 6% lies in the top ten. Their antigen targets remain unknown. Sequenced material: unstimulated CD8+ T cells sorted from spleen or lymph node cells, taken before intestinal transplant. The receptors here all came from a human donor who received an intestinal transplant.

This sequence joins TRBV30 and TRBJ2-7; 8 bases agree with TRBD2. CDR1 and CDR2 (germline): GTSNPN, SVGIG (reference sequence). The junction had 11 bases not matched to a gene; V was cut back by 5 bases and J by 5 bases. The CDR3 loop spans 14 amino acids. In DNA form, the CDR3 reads TGTGCCTGGGACCCCACGGGGGGGGGACACGAGCAGTACTTC. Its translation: CAWDPTGGGHEQYF.

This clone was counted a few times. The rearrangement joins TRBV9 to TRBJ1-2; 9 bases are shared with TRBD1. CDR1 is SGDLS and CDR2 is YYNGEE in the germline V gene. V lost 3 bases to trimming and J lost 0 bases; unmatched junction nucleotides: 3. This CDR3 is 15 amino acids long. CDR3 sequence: CASSADRGTNYGYTF. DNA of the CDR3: TGTGCCAGCAGCGCAGACAGGGGGACTAACTATGGCTACACCTTC.

DNA for the CDR3: TGTGCCAGCAGCTTAGCGGGAGTCGGGACCTACGAGCAGTACTTC. Protein product: CASSLAGVGTYEQYF. The chain carries TRBV13 and TRBJ2-7, with D possibly being TRBD2 (6 bases). With 1 base removed from V and 2 bases from J, the gap between germline ends came to 12 bases. Germline loops: CDR1 PRHDT, CDR2 FYEKMQ (reference sequence). This CDR3 contains 15 residues.

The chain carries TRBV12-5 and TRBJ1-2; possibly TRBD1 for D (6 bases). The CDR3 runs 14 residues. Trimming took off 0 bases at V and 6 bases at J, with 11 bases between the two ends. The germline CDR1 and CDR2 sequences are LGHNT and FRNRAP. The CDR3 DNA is TGTGCTAGTGGTTTGGTAGAGGGGGGGGATGGCTACACCTTC. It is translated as CASGLVEGGDGYTF.

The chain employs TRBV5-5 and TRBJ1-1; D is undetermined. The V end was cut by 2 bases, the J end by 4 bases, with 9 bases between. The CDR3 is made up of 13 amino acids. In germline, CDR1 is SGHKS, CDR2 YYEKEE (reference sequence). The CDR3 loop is CASSFSRATEAFF. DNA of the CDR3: TGTGCCAGCAGCTTTTCTCGGGCCACTGAAGCTTTCTTT.

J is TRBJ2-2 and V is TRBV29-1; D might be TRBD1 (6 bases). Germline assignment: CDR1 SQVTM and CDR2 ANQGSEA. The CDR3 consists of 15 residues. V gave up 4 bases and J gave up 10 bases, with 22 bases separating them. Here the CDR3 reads CSVGFGAGDDEELFF. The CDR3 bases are TGCAGCGTTGGTTTTGGGGCAGGGGATGACGAGGAGCTGTTTTTT.

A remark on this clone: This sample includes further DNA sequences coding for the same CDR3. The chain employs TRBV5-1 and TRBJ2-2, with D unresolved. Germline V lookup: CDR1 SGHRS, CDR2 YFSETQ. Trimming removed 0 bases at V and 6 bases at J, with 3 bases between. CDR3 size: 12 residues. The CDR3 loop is CASSLGSGELFF. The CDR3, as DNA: TGCGCCAGCAGCTTGGGGTCCGGGGAGCTGTTTTTT.

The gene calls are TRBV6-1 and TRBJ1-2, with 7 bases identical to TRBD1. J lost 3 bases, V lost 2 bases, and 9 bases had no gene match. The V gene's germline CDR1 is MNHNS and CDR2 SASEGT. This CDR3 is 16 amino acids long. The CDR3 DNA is TGTGCCAGCAGTGAAATCCGGGCAGGGGGATACTATGGCTACACCTTC. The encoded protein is CASSEIRAGGYYGYTF.

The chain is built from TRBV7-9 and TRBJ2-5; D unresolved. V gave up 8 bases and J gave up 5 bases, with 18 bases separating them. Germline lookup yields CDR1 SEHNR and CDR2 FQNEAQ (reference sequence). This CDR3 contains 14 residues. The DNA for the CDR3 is TGTGCCAGCCTGGACGGCAACCTCGGGGAGACCCAGTACTTC. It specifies CASLDGNLGETQYF. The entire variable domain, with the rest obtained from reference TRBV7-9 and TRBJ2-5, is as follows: DTGVSQNPRHKITKRGQNVTFRCDPISEHNRLYWYRQTLGQGPEFLTYFQNEAQLEKSRLLSDRFSAERPKGSFSTLEIQRTEQGDSAMYLCASLDGNLGETQYFGPGTRLLVL.

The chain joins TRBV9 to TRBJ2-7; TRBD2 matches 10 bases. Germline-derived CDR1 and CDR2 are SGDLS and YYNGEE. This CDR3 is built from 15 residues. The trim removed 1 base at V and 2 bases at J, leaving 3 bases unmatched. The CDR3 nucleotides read TGTGCCAGCAGCGTACTTAGCGGGAGGCCCTACGAGCAGTACTTC. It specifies CASSVLSGRPYEQYF. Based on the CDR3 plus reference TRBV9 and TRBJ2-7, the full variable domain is DSGVTQTPKHLITATGQRVTLRCSPRSGDLSVYWYQQSLDQGLQFLIQYYNGEERAKGNILERFSAQQFPDLHSELNLSSLELGDSALYFCASSVLSGRPYEQYFGPGTRLTVT.

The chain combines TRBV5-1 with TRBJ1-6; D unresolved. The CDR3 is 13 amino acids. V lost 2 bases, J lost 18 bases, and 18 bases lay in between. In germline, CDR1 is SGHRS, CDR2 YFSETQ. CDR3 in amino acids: CASSFFFPWIPHF. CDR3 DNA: TGCGCCAGCAGCTTCTTCTTCCCGTGGATACCCCACTTT.

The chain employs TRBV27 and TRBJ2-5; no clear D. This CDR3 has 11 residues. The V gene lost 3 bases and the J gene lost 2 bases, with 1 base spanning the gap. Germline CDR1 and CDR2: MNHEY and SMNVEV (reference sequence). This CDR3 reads CASSFQETQYF. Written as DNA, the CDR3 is TGTGCCAGCAGTTTTCAAGAGACCCAGTACTTC.